What follows are 8 T cell receptor beta chains derived from one specimen sequenced in a study of blood T cells in healthy people across ages. The authors ran a second PCR of roughly 6 to 12 cycles using a sample-barcoded 5' primer and a J-beta primer mix. TCRdb itself ran the 5' RACE reads through MiXCR, one entry per CDR3 protein. The sample contains about 1.5 million distinct CDR3 sequences, around two fifths of which appear only once. Material for sequencing was blood. The receptor set was obtained from a woman between 18 and 30 years old in good health.

This clonotype showed up just a few times. The rearrangement links TRBV20-1 to TRBJ1-2, with D possibly matching TRBD1 (6 bases). The CDR3 is 13 residues long. V lost 6 bases and J 4 bases, leaving 15 bases between the germline ends. CDR1 is DFQATT, CDR2 SNEGSKA, per germline (reference sequence). CDR3 coding DNA: TGCAGTGCCCAAACCGGGACACTCTATGGCTACACCTTC. Translation gives CSAQTGTLYGYTF.

This clonotype was observed a handful of times. The CDR3: CASSSTGFDGYTF. CDR3 coding DNA: TGCGCCAGCAGCTCGACAGGGTTTGATGGCTACACCTTC. The chain links TRBV5-1 to TRBJ1-2, with 7 bases aligning to TRBD1. The V gene end was trimmed by 3 bases and the J gene end by 6 bases; junction bases not matched to a gene: 5. CDR3 length: 13 residues. Germline CDR1 and CDR2: SGHRS and YFSETQ.

The chain joins TRBV5-4 to TRBJ2-7; unclear D gene. V was trimmed by 2 bases and J by 6 bases, leaving 9 bases between them. The CDR3 covers 12 residues. Germline assignment: CDR1 SGHNT and CDR2 YYREEE (reference sequence). In DNA form, the CDR3 reads TGTGCCAGCAGCTTAGACCCGTTCGAGCAGTACTTC. Protein sequence: CASSLDPFEQYF.

A few counts support this clonotype. The CDR3, as DNA: TGCGCCAGCAGCCTCGGGGCGGGAGAGGGTGAGACCCAGTACTTC. Translating gives CASSLGAGEGETQYF. V usage is TRBV4-1 and J usage is TRBJ2-7; the match to TRBD2 covers 7 bases. The end of the DNA fits TRBJ2-5 better, so the J call may be wrong. CDR3 size: 15 residues. CDR1 and CDR2 (germline): MGHRA, YSYEKL.

The chain uses TRBV6-1 and TRBJ1-2, with D unclear. The germline V gene encodes CDR1 MNHNS and CDR2 SASEGT. Trimming removed 8 bases at V and 5 bases at J, with 15 bases between. The CDR3 spans 13 residues. The CDR3 bases are TGTGCCAGCTCTGAGGTGGGCCGATATGGCTACACCTTC. Residues: CASSEVGRYGYTF.

The rearrangement links TRBV4-2 to TRBJ2-3; D possibly uses TRBD1 or TRBD2 (5 bases each). V lost 5 bases, J lost 0 bases, and 18 bases lay in between. CDR3 length equals 17 residues. Germline V gives CDR1 LGHNA, CDR2 YNFKEQ. CDR3 sequence reads: CASSNSGTTSSTDTQYF. As DNA, the CDR3 is TGTGCCAGCAGCAACTCGGGGACCACCTCTAGCACAGATACGCAGTATTTT.

The chain links TRBV20-1 to TRBJ2-3; D unresolved. This CDR3 is built from 11 residues. Trimming left V 5 bases short and J 5 bases short, with 8 bases between. In germline, CDR1 is DFQATT, CDR2 SNEGSKA (reference sequence). The CDR3 reads CSARIIDTQYF. DNA for the CDR3: TGCAGTGCTCGGATTATAGATACGCAGTATTTT.

The gene calls are TRBV5-1 and TRBJ2-7, with TRBD2 identical over 9 bases. The V gene end was trimmed by 6 bases and the J gene end by 7 bases; junction bases not matched to a gene: 14. Germline loops: CDR1 SGHRS, CDR2 YFSETQ. The CDR3 runs 15 residues. The CDR3 protein is CASTRRLAAYNEQYF. The CDR3 DNA is TGCGCCAGCACCAGAAGACTAGCGGCATACAATGAGCAGTACTTC.